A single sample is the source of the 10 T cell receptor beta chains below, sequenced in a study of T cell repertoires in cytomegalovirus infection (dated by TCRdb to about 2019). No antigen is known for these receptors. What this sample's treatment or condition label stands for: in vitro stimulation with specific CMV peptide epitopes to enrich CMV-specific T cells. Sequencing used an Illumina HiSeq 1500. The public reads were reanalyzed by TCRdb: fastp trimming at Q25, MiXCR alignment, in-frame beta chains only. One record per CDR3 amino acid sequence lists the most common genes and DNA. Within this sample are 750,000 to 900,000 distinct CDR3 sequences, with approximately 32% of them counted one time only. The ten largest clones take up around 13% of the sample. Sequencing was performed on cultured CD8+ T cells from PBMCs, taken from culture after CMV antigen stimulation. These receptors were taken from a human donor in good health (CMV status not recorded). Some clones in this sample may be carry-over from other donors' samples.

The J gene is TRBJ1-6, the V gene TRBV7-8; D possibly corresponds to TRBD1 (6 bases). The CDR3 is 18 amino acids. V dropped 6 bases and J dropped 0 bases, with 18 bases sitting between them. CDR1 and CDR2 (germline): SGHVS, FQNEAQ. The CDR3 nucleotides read TGTGCCAGCAGTTTAACAGGGACCCTAAGCTCCTATAATTCACCCCTCCACTTT. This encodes CASSLTGTLSSYNSPLHF.

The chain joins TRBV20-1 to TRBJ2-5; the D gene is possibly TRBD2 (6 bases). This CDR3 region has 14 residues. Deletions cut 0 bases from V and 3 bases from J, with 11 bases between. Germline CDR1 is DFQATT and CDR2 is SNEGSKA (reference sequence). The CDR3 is CSARDQGEEETQYF. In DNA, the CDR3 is TGCAGTGCTAGAGATCAAGGGGAGGAAGAGACCCAGTACTTC.

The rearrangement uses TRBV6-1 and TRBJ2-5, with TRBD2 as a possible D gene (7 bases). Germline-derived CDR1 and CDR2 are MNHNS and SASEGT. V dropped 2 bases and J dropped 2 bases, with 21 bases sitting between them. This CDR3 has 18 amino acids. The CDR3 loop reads CASSEWGRLAAKQETQYF. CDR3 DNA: TGTGCCAGCAGTGAATGGGGGCGACTAGCAGCAAAACAAGAGACCCAGTACTTC.

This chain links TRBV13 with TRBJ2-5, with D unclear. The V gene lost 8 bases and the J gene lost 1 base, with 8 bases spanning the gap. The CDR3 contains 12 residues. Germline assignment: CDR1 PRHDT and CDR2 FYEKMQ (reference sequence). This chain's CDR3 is CASGYSQETQYF. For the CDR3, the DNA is TGTGCCAGCGGGTATTCCCAAGAGACCCAGTACTTC. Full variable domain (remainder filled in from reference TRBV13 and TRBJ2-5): AAGVIQSPRHLIKEKRETATLKCYPIPRHDTVYWYQQGPGQDPQFLISFYEKMQSDKGSIPDRFSAQQFSDYHSELNMSSLELGDSALYFCASGYSQETQYFGPGTRLLVL.

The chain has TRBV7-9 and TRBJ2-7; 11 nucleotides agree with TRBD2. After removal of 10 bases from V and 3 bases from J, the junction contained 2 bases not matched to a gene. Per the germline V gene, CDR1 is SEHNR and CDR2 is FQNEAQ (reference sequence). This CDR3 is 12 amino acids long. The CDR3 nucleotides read TGTGCCACAGGGACTAGCGGCTACGAGCAGTACTTC. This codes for CATGTSGYEQYF. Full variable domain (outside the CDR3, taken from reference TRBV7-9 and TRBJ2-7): DTGVSQNPRHKITKRGQNVTFRCDPISEHNRLYWYRQTLGQGPEFLTYFQNEAQLEKSRLLSDRFSAERPKGSFSTLEIQRTEQGDSAMYLCATGTSGYEQYFGPGTRLTVT.

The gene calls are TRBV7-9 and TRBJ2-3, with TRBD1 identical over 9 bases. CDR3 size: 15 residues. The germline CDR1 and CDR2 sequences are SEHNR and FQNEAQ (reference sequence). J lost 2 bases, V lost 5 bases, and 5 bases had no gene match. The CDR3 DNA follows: TGTGCCAGCAGCACGTGGACAGGGGACACAGATACGCAGTATTTT. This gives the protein CASSTWTGDTDTQYF.

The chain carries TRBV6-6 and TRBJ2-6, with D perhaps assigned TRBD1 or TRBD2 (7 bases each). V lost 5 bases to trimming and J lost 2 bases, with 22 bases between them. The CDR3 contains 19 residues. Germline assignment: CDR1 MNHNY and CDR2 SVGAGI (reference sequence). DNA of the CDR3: TGTGCCAGCAGTGAAAGGGGGGGGACAGTCTACACTGGGGCCAACGTCCTGACTTTC. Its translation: CASSERGGTVYTGANVLTF.

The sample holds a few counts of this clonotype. As DNA, the CDR3 is TGCAGTGCTAGACCACTGGACCAGATGGTTGAGACCCAGTACTTC. Its protein is CSARPLDQMVETQYF. The chain carries TRBV20-1 and TRBJ2-5, with D unresolved. This CDR3 is 15 amino acids long. Trimming left V 2 bases short and J 5 bases short, with 18 bases between. CDR1 and CDR2 (germline): DFQATT, SNEGSKA (reference sequence).

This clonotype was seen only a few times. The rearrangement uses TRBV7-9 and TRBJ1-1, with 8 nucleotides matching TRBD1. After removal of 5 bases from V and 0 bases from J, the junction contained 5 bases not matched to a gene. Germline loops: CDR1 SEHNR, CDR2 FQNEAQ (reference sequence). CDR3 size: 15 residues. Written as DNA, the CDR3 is TGTGCCAGCAGCGGACAGGGAAGGATGAACACTGAAGCTTTCTTT. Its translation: CASSGQGRMNTEAFF.

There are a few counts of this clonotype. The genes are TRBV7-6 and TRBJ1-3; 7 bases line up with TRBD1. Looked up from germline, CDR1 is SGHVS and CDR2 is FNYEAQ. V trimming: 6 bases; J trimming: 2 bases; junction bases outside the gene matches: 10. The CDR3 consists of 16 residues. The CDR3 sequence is CASSSGQVDAGNTIYF. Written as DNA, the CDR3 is TGTGCCAGCAGTTCCGGACAGGTGGACGCTGGAAACACCATATATTTT. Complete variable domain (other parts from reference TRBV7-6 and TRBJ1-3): GAGVSQSPRYKVTKRGQDVALRCDPISGHVSLYWYRQALGQGPEFLTYFNYEAQQDKSGLPNDRFSAERPEGSISTLTIQRTEQRDSAMYRCASSSGQVDAGNTIYFGEGSWLTVV.